A selection of T cell receptor beta chains follows, all from one sample in a study of beta chain features in type 1 diabetes. Measured with immunoSEQ multiplex PCR; TCRdb has only the in-frame clones, and not every one. Of nearly 700,000 clones listed, around 15% are singletons. The sequencing sample was made of naive CD4+ T cells from blood. The origin of the receptors is a young man with type 1 diabetes. CDR3s include the opening cysteine and the closing phenylalanine or tryptophan. The D gene is left open where the match is weak. Rows may omit the clone size; those that give it use once, few, many or a size class.

>TRBJ1-5|.|13|.|TRBV30
TGTGCCTGGTCGTCCAGGGCCAATCAGCCCCAGCATTTT
CAWSSRANQPQHF
>TRBJ1-2|TRBD1|13|.|TRBV28
TGTGCCAGCAGTGGTCAGGGGGCGCAAGGCTACACCTTC
CASSGQGAQGYTF
>TRBJ1-2|.|12|.|TRBV2
TGTGCCAGCAGGTCAGGCAACTATGGCTACACCTTC
CASRSGNYGYTF
>TRBJ2-1|.|14|few|TRBV29-1
TGCAGCGTTGACGCGACCTACTCCTACAATGAGCAGTTCTTC
CSVDATYSYNEQFF
>TRBJ1-2|.|12|few|TRBV10-3
TGTGCCACCGGGGAGGGGCGCGGTGGCTACACCTTC
CATGEGRGGYTF
>TRBJ2-2|TRBD1|16|.|TRBV5-1
TGCGCCAGCAGCTGGACCGGGACAGGGAACACCGGGGAGCTGTTTTTT
CASSWTGTGNTGELFF
>TRBJ2-1|.|14|few|TRBV5-6
TGTGCCAGCGAAAACGGGCTTCAGGGGGGTGAGCAGTTCTTC
CASENGLQGGEQFF
>TRBJ2-3|.|16|.|TRBV25-1
TGTGCCAGCACCCGATCTACAGGGTTGGGTGCAGATACGCAGTATTTT
CASTRSTGLGADTQYF
>TRBJ2-3|TRBD1|15|few|TRBV2
TGTGCCAGTACTACCGGGACAGGGGGAACAGATACGCAGTATTTT
CASTTGTGGTDTQYF
>TRBJ2-2|TRBD1|16|few|TRBV4-1
TGCGCCAGCAGCCCAGGGGGCAGGGGGAAACCCGGGGAGCTGTTTTTT
CASSPGGRGKPGELFF
>TRBJ2-3|TRBD2|13|few|TRBV10-3
TGTGCCATCGTGGCTAGCGGGGGGTTTACGCAGTATTTT
CAIVASGGFTQYF
>TRBJ1-3|.|13|.|TRBV7-2
TGTGCCAGCAAGACCTCGGCTGGAAACACCATATATTTT
CASKTSAGNTIYF
>TRBJ2-7|.|13|few|TRBV18
TGTGCCAGCTCCCCGCGGGGCAGCTACGAGCAGTACTTC
CASSPRGSYEQYF
>TRBJ2-1|.|15|.|TRBV7-2
TGTGCCAGCAGTCTAGGGGGGGCCTTCTACAATGAGCAGTTCTTC
CASSLGGAFYNEQFF
>TRBJ1-4|TRBD1|15|.|TRBV6-5
TGTGCCAGCAGTTTCCTGACAGGGACTAATGAAAAACTGTTTTTT
CASSFLTGTNEKLFF